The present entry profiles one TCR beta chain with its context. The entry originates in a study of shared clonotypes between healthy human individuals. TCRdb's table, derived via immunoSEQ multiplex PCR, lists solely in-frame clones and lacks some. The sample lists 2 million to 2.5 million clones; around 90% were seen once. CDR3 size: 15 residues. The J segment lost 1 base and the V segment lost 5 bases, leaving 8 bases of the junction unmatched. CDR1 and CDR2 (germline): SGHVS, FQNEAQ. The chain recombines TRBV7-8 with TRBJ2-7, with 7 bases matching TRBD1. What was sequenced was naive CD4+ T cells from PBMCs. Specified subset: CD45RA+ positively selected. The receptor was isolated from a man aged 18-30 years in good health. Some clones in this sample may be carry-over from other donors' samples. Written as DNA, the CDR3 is TGTGCCAGCAGCACAATGGAGACAGGGTCCTACGAGCAGTACTTC. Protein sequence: CASSTMETGSYEQYF.